Detailed here is one T cell receptor (beta chain). These data are taken from a study of blood T cell repertoires in COVID-19. Clones were sequenced by immunoSEQ multiplex PCR, and TCRdb holds only the in-frame ones, with some missing. The repertoire holds around 280,000 clones, with around 84% as singletons. The V gene's germline CDR1 is MDHEN and CDR2 SYDVKM. The CDR3 is made up of 14 amino acids. V was cut by 6 bases and J by 5 bases, with 16 bases left in between. This sequence was found in a man between 65 and 79 years old with acute or convalescent COVID-19. Sample: peripheral blood. The V gene is TRBV28, the J gene TRBJ1-1; a weak D match, TRBD1 (6 bases). The CDR3 DNA is TGTGCCAGCAGCCTCCCACAGGGATGGACTGAAGCTTTCTTT. Protein: CASSLPQGWTEAFF.